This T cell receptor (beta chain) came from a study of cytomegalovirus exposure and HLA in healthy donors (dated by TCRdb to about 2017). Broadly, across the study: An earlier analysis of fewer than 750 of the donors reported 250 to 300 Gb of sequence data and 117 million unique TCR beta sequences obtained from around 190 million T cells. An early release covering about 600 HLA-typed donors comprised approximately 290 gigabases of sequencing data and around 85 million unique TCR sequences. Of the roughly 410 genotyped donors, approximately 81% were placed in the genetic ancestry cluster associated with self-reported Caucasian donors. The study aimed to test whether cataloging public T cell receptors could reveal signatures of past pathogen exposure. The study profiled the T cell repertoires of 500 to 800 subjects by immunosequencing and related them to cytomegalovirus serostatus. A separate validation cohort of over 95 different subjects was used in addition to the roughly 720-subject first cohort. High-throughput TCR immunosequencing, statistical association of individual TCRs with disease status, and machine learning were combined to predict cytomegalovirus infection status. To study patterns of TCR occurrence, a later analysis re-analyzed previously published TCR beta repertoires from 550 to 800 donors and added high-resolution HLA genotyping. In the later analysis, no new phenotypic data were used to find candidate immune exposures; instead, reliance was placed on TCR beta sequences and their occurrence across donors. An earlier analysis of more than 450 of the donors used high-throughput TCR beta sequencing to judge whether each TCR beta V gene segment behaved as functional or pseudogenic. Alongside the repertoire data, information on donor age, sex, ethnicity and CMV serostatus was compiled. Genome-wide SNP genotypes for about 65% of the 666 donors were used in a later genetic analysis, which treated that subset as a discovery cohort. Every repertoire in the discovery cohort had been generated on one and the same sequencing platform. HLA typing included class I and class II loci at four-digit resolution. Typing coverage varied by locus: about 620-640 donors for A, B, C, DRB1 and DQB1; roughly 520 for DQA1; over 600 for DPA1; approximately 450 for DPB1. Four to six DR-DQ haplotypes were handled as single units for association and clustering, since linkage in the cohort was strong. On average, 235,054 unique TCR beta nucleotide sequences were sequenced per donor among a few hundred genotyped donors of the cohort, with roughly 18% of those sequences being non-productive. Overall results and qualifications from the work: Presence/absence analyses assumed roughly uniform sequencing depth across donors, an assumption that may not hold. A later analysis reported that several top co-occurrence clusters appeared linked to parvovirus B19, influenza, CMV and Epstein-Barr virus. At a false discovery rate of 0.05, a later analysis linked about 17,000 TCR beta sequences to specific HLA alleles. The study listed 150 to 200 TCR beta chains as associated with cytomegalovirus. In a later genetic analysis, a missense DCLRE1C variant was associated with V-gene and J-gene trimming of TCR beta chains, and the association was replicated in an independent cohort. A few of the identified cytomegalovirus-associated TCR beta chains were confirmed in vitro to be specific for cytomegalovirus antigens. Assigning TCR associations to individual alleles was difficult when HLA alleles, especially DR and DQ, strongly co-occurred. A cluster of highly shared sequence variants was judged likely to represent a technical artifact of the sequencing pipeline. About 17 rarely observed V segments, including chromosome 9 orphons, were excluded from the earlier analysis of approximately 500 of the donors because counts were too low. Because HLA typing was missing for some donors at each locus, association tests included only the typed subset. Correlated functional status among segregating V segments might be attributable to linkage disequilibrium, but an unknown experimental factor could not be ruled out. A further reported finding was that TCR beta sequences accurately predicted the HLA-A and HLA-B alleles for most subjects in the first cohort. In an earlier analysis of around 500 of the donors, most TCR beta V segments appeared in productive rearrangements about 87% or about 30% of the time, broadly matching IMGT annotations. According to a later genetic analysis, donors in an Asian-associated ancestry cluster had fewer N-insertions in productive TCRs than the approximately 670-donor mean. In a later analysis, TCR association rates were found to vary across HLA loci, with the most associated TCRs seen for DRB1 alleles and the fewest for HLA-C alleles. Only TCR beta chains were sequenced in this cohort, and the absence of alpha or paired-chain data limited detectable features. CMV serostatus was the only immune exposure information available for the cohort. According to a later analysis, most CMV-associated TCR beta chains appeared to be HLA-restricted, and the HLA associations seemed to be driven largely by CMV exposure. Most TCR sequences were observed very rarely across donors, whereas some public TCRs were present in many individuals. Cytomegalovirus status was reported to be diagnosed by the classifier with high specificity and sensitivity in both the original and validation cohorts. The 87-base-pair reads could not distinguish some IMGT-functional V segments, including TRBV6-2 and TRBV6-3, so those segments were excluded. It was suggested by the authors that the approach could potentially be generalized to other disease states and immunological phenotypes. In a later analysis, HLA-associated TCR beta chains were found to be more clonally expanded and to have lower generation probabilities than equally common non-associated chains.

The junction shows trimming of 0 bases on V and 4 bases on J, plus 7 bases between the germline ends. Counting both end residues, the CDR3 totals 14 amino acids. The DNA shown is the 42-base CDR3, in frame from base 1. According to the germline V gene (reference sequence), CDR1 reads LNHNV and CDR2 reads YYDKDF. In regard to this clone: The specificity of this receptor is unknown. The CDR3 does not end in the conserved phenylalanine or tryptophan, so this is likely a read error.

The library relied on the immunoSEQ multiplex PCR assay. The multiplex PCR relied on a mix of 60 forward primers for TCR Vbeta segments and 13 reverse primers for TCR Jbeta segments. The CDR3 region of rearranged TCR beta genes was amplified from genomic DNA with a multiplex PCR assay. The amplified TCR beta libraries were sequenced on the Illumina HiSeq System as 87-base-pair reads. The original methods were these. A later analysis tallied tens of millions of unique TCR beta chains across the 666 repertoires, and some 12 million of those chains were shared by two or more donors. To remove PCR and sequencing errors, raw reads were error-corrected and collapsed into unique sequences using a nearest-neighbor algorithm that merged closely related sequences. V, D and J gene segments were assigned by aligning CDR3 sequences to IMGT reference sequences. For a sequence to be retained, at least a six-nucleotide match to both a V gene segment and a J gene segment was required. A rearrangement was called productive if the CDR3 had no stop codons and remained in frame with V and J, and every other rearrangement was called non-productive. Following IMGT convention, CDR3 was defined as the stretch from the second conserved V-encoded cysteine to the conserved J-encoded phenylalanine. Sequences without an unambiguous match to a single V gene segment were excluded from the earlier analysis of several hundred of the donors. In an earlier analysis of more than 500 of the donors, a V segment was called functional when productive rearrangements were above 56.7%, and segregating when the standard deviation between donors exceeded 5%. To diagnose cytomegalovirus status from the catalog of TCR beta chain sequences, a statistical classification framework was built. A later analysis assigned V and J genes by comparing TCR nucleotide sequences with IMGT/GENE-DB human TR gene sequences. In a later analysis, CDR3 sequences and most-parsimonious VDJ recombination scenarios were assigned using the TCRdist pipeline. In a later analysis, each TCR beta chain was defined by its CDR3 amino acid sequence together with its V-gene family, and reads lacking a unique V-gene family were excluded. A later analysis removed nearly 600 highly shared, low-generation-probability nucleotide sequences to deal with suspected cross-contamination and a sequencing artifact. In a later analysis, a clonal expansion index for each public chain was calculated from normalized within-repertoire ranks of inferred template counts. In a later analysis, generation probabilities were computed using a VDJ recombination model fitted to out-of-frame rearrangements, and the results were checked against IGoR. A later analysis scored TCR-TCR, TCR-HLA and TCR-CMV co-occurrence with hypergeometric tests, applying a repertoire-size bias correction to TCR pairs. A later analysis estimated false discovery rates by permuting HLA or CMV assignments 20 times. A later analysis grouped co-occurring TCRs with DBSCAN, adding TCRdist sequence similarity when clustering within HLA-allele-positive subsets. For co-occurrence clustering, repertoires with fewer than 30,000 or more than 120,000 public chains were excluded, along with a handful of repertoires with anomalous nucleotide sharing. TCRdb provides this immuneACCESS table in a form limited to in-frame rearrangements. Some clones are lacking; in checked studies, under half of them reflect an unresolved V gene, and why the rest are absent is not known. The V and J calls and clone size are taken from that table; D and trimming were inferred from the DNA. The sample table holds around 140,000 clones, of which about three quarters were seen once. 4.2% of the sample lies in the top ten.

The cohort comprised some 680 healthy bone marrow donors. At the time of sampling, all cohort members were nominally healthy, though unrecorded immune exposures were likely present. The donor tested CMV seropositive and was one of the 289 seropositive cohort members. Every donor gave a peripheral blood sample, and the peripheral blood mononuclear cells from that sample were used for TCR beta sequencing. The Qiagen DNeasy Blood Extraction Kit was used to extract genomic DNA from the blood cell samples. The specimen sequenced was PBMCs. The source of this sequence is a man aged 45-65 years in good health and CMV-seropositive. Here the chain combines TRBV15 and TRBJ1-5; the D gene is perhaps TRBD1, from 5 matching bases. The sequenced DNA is TGTGCCACCAGCAGAGATCCAGGGAATCAGCCCCAGCATCTT. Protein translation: CATSRDPGNQPQHL.